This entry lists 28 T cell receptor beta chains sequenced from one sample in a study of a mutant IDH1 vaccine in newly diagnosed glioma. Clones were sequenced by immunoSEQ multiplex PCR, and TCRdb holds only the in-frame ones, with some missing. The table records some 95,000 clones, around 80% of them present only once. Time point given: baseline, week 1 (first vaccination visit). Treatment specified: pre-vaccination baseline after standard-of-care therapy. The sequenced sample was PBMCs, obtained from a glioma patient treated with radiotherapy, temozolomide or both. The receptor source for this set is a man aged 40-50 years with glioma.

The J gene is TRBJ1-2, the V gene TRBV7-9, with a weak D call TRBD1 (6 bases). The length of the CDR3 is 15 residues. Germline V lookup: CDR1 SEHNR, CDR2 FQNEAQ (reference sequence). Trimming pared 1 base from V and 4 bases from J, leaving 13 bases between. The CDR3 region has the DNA TGTGCCAGCAGCTTAGAAGTGGACAGTTCCTATGGCTACACCTTC. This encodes CASSLEVDSSYGYTF.

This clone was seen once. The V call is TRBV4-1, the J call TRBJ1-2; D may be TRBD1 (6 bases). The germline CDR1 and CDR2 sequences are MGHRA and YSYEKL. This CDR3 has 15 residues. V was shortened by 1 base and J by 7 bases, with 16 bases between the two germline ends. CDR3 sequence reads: CASSQVRQDPSGYTF. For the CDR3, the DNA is TGCGCCAGCAGCCAAGTTCGACAGGACCCTTCTGGCTACACCTTC.

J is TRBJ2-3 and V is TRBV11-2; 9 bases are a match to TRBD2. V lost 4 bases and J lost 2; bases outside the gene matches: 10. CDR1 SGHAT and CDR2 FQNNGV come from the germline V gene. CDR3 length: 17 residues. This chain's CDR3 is CASSSLGSGGVTDTQYF. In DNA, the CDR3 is TGTGCCAGCAGCTCCCTGGGTAGCGGGGGCGTCACAGATACGCAGTATTTT. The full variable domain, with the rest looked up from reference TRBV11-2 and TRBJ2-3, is EAGVAQSPRYKIIEKRQSVAFWCNPISGHATLYWYQQILGQGPKLLIQFQNNGVVDDSQLPKDRFSAERLKGVDSTLKIQPAKLEDSAVYLCASSSLGSGGVTDTQYFGPGTRLTVL.

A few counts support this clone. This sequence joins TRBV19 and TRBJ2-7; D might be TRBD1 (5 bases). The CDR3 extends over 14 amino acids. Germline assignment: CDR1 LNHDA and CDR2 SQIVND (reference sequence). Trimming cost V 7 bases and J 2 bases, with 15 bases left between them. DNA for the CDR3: TGTGCCAGTACCGAAGGCAGGGCCGCCTACGAGCAGTACTTC. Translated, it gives CASTEGRAAYEQYF.

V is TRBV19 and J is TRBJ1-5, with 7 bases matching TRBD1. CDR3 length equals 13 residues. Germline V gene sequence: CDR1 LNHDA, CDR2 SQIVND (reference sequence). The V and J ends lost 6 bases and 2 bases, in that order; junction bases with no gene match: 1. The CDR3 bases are TGTGCCAGTAGAGACAGGGGCAATCAGCCCCAGCATTTT. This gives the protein CASRDRGNQPQHF.

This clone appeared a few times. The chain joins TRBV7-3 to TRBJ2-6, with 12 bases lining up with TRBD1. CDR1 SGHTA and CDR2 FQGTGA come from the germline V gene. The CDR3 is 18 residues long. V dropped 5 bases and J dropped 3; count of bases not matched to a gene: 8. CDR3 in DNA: TGTGCCAGCAGCCCTACCGGGACAGGGGGCGTTGGGGCCAACGTCCTGACTTTC. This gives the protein CASSPTGTGGVGANVLTF.

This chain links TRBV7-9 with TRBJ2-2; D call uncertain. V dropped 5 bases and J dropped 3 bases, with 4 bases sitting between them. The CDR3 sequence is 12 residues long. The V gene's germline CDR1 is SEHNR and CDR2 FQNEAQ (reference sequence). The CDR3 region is CASSLDTGELFF. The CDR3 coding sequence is TGTGCCAGCAGCCTCGACACCGGGGAGCTGTTTTTT.

The CDR3, as DNA: TGTGCCAGCTACCTCCGGCGGGGGTCTAATGAAAAACTGTTTTTT. Its protein is CASYLRRGSNEKLFF. The J gene is TRBJ1-4, the V gene TRBV2, with D perhaps matching TRBD1 (5 bases). This CDR3 is built from 15 residues. Germline V gene data show CDR1 as SNHLY and CDR2 as FYNNEI. The germline V and J ends were trimmed by 8 bases and 3 bases, with 16 bases remaining between them.

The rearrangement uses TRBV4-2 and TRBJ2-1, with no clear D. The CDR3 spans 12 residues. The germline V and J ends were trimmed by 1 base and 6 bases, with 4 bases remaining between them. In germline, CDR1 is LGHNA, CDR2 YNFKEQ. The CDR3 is CASSQGSNEQFF. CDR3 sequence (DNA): TGTGCCAGCAGCCAAGGATCCAATGAGCAGTTCTTC.

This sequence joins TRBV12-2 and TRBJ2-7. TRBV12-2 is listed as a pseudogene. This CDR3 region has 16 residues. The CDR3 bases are TGTGCAAGTCGCTTAGGGAAGAATAGTAGAACCTACGAGCAGTACTTC. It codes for CASRLGKNSRTYEQYF.

The CDR3 DNA is TGCAGCGCTGCTGTTCCGGGACAGACGCGCTCCTACAATGAGCAGTTCTTC. Amino acid sequence: CSAAVPGQTRSYNEQFF. The V call is TRBV29-1, the J call TRBJ2-1; 7 nucleotides agree with TRBD1. CDR1 SQVTM and CDR2 ANQGSEA come from the germline V gene. The V and J ends lost 7 bases and 0 bases, in that order; junction bases with no gene match: 15. The CDR3 is 17 residues long.

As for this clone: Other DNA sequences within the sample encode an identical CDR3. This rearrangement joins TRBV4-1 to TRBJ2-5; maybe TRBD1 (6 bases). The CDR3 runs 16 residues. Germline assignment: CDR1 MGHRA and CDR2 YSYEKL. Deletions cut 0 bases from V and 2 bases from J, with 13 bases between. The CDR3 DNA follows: TGCGCCAGCAGCCAAGAGACAGGTTCGGAGCAAGAGACCCAGTACTTC. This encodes CASSQETGSEQETQYF.

The CDR3 here is CASSTTGALDGYTF. CDR3 DNA sequence: TGCGCCAGCAGCACCACAGGGGCCCTGGATGGCTACACCTTC. The chain links TRBV5-1 to TRBJ1-2, with 7 bases aligning to TRBD1. The CDR3 is 14 amino acids. Trimming at V came to 4 bases and at J to 6 bases, leaving 9 bases not matched to a gene. Germline V gene data show CDR1 as SGHRS and CDR2 as YFSETQ.

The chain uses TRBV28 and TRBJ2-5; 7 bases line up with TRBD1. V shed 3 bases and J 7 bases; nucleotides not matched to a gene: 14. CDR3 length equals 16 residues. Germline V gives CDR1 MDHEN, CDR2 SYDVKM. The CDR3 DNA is TGTGCCAGCAGTTTGGGGGACAGCCGGTCTAAGCGGACCCAGTACTTC. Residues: CASSLGDSRSKRTQYF.

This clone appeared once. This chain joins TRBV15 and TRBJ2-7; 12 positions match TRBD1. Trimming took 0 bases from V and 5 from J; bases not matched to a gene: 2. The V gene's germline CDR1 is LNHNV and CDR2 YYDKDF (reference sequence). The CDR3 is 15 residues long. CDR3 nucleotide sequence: TGTGCCACCAGCAGAGAGGGACAGGGGGCTAACGAGCAGTACTTC. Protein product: CATSREGQGANEQYF.

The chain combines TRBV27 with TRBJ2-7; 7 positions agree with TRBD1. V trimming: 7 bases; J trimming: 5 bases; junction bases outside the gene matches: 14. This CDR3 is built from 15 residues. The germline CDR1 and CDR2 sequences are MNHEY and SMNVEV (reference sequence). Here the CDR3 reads CASNDGNRGGDEQYF. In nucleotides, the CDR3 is TGTGCCAGCAATGATGGTAACAGGGGTGGGGACGAGCAGTACTTC.

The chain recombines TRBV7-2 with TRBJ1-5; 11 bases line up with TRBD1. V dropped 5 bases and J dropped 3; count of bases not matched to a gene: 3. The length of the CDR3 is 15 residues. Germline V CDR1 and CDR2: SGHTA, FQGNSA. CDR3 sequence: CASSPGQGANQPQHF. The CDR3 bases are TGTGCCAGCAGCCCTGGACAGGGGGCCAATCAGCCCCAGCATTTT.

For the CDR3, the DNA is TGCGCCAGCAGCTCCGGGACTAGCGGAGTGTCTGTGGAGACCCAGTACTTC. Translation: CASSSGTSGVSVETQYF. The chain employs TRBV4-3 and TRBJ2-5, with TRBD2 identical over 11 bases. Per germline, CDR1 LGHNA and CDR2 YSLEER. Trimming removed 5 bases from V and 5 bases from J; junction bases left unmatched: 13. This CDR3 has 17 amino acids.

CDR3 in amino acids: CASSPPEALTGEQYF. The CDR3 DNA reads TGTGCCAGCAGCCCCCCAGAGGCTTTAACGGGCGAGCAGTACTTC. The rearrangement joins TRBV5-4 to TRBJ2-7, with unresolved D. Looked up from germline, CDR1 is SGHNT and CDR2 is YYREEE (reference sequence). V gave up 4 bases and J gave up 6 bases, with 20 bases separating them. This CDR3 is built from 15 residues.

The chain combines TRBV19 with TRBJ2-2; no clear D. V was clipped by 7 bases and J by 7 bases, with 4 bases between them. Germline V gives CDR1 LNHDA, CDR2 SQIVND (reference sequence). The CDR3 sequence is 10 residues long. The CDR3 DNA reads TGTGCCAGTAAGCTCGGGGAGCTGTTTTTT. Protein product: CASKLGELFF.

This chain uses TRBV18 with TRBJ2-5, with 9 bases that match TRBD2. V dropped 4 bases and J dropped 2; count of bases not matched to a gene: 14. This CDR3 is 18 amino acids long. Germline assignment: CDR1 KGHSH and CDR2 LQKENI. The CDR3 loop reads CASSHLVEAGGPQETQYF. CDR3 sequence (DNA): TGTGCCAGCTCACACCTCGTGGAGGCGGGGGGGCCTCAAGAGACCCAGTACTTC.

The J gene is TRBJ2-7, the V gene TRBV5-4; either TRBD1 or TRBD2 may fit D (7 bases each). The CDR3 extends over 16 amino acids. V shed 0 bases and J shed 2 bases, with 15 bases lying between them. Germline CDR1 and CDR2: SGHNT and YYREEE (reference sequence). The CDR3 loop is CASSLAGAGGAYEQYF. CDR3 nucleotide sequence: TGTGCCAGCAGCTTGGCCGGGGCAGGGGGGGCCTACGAGCAGTACTTC.

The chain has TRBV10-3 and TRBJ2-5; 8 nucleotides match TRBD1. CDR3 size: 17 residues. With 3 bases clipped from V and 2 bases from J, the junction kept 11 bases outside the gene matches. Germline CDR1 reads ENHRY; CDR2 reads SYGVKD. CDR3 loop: CAISDRLGTGQQETQYF. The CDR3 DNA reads TGTGCCATCAGTGACCGTTTAGGGACAGGCCAACAAGAGACCCAGTACTTC.

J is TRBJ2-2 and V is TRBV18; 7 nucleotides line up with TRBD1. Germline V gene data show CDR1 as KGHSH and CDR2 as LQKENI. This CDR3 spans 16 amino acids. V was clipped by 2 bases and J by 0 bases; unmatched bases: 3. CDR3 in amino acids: CASSPGDRANTGELFF. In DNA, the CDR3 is TGTGCCAGCTCACCAGGCGACAGGGCGAACACCGGGGAGCTGTTTTTT.

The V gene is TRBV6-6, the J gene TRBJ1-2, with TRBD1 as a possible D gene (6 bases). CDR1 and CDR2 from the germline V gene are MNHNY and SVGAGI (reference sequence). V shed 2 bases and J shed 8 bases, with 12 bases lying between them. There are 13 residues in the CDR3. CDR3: CASSYAGERGYTF. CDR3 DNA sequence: TGTGCCAGCAGTTACGCAGGGGAGAGGGGCTACACCTTC.

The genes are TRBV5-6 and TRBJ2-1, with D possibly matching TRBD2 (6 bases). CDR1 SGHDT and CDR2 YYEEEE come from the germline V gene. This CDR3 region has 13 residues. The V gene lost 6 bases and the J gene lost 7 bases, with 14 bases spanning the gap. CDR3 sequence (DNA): TGTGCCAGCAACCCGGGACTTTCTAATGAGCAGTTCTTC. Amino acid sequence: CASNPGLSNEQFF.

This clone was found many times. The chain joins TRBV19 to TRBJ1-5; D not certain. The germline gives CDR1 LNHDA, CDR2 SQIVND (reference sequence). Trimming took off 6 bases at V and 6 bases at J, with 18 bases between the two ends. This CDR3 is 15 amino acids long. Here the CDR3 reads CASRSSGVTTQPQHF. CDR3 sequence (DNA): TGTGCCAGTAGGAGTTCCGGGGTTACGACTCAGCCCCAGCATTTT.

The CDR3 nucleotides read TGCGCCAGCAGCTTAGGGAGTAGCGGGGTAAACACCGGGGAGCTGTTTTTT. Encoded protein: CASSLGSSGVNTGELFF. V usage is TRBV5-1 and J usage is TRBJ2-2; 8 nucleotides align to TRBD2. The CDR3 is made up of 17 amino acids. From germline, CDR1 is SGHRS and CDR2 YFSETQ. The V gene end was trimmed by 2 bases and the J gene end by 2 bases; junction bases not matched to a gene: 8. The whole variable domain, remainder taken from reference TRBV5-1 and TRBJ2-2, is KAGVTQTPRYLIKTRGQQVTLSCSPISGHRSVSWYQQTPGQGLQFLFEYFSETQRNKGNFPGRFSGRQFSNSRSEMNVSTLELGDSALYLCASSLGSSGVNTGELFFGEGSRLTVL.